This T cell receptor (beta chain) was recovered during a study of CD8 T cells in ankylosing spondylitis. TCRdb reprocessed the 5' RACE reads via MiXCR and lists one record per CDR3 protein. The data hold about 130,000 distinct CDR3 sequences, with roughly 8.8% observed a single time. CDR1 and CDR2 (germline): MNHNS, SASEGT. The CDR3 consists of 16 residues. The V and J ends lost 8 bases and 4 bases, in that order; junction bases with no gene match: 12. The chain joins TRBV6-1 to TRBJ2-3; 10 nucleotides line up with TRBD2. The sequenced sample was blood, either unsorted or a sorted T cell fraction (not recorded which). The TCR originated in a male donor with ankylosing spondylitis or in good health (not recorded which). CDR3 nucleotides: TGTGCCAGCTCAGTCCTAGCGGGAGAAGGGGCAGATACGCAGTATTTT. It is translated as CASSVLAGEGADTQYF.